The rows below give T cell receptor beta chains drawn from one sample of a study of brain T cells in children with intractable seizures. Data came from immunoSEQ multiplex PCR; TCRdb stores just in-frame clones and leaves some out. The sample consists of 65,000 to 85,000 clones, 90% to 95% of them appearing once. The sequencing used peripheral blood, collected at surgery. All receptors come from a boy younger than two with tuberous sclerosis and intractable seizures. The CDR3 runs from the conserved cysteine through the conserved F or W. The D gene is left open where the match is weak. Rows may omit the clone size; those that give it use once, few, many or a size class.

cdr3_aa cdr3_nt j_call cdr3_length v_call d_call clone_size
CATLGGDYGYTF TGTGCCACCCTGGGGGGAGACTATGGCTACACCTTC TRBJ1-2 12 TRBV2 . .
CASSPSGGAGETQYF TGCGCCAGCAGCCCAAGCGGGGGGGCGGGAGAGACCCAGTACTTC TRBJ2-5 15 TRBV4-1 TRBD2 .
CASAPWVTNTEAFF TGCGCCAGCGCCCCATGGGTGACGAACACTGAAGCTTTCTTT TRBJ1-1 14 TRBV5-1 . .
CASSYTGVRAFF TGTGCCAGCAGTTATACAGGGGTGAGAGCTTTCTTT TRBJ1-1 12 TRBV12-3/TRBV12-4 TRBD1 .
CASSPGIRADTEAFF TGCGCCAGCAGCCCCGGTATTAGGGCGGATACTGAAGCTTTCTTT TRBJ1-1 15 TRBV4-1 . .
CSARTGEKLFF TGCAGTGCGCGGACAGGGGAAAAACTGTTTTTT TRBJ1-4 11 TRBV20-1 TRBD1 .
CASSLVGGQSDYGYTF TGTGCCAGCAGCTTAGTAGGGGGACAGTCAGACTATGGCTACACCTTC TRBJ1-2 16 TRBV13 TRBD1 .
CASSWDSSSGNTIYF TGTGCCAGCAGTTGGGACAGTTCGTCTGGAAACACCATATATTTT TRBJ1-3 15 TRBV28 TRBD1 .
CSVSGGSYNEQFF TGCAGCGTTTCAGGGGGCTCCTACAATGAGCAGTTCTTC TRBJ2-1 13 TRBV29-1 TRBD1 .
CASSQGIRGHFYGYTF TGTGCCAGCAGCCAAGGTATCCGGGGACACTTCTATGGCTACACCTTC TRBJ1-2 16 TRBV3-1/TRBV3-2 . .
CASSLALRAAPSNEQFF TGTGCCAGCAGCTTAGCGCTCCGAGCGGCCCCCTCCAATGAGCAGTTCTTC TRBJ2-1 17 TRBV11-1 . .
CASSARPLGEEQFF TGTGCCAGCAGTGCCCGCCCCCTAGGTGAAGAGCAGTTCTTC TRBJ2-1 14 TRBV25-1 . .
CASSLTWRYGYTF TGTGCCAGCAGCTTAACCTGGCGCTATGGCTACACCTTC TRBJ1-2 13 TRBV11-2 . .
CASSPRDIGLDEQYF TGTGCCAGCAGTCCCCGGGACATTGGTCTCGACGAGCAGTACTTC TRBJ2-7 15 TRBV2 . once
CASSLGTGVNSPLHF TGTGCCAGCAGCCTCGGGACAGGGGTTAATTCACCCCTCCACTTT TRBJ1-6 15 TRBV7-3 TRBD1 .
CASSSLSGTQYF TGTGCCAGCAGCTCGCTATCCGGTACGCAGTATTTT TRBJ2-3 12 TRBV11-3 . once
CASSPGLAGRTTDTQYF TGTGCCAGTAGTCCAGGACTAGCGGGAAGGACCACAGATACGCAGTATTTT TRBJ2-3 17 TRBV19 TRBD2 .
CASSRRGVQETQYF TGTGCCAGCAGCCGACGCGGGGTCCAAGAGACCCAGTACTTC TRBJ2-5 14 TRBV6-6 . few
CASSLDAGGDTQYF TGTGCCAGCAGCTTAGACGCGGGGGGGGATACGCAGTATTTT TRBJ2-3 14 TRBV11-2 TRBD2 .
CASSDLGLAGAYEQYF TGTGCCAGCAGTGACCTGGGACTAGCGGGAGCCTACGAGCAGTACTTC TRBJ2-7 16 TRBV25-1 TRBD2 .
CASSSIGTSSLYEQYF TGTGCCAGCAGCTCCATCGGGACTAGCTCTTTGTACGAGCAGTACTTC TRBJ2-7 16 TRBV7-6 TRBD2 .
CASSSTAPGYTF TGTGCCAGCAGTTCAACAGCGCCTGGCTACACCTTC TRBJ1-2 12 TRBV12-3/TRBV12-4 . .
CARTGPSYGYTF TGTGCCAGGACAGGGCCGAGCTATGGCTACACCTTC TRBJ1-2 12 TRBV2 TRBD1 once
CASSPTSGGAGKTQYF TGCGCCAGCAGCCCCACTAGCGGGGGGGCCGGGAAGACCCAGTACTTC TRBJ2-5 16 TRBV4-1 TRBD2 .
CASSAIPPGTTNEKLFF TGTGCCAGCAGTGCCATACCCCCGGGGACAACTAATGAAAAACTGTTTTTT TRBJ1-4 17 TRBV27 . .
CASSYSNRRTYTQYF TGTGCCAGCAGTTACTCGAACCGTAGGACCTATACGCAGTATTTT TRBJ2-3 15 TRBV6-5 . .
CASSLLAGGTDTQYF TGTGCCAGCAGCTTACTAGCGGGAGGCACAGATACGCAGTATTTT TRBJ2-3 15 TRBV7-3 TRBD2 .
CASTSQEYSTHGYTF TGCGCCAGCACCTCCCAGGAGTATTCCACTCATGGCTACACCTTC TRBJ1-2 15 TRBV4-1 . .
CASSHRQDNYGYTF TGTGCCAGCAGCCACCGACAGGATAACTATGGCTACACCTTC TRBJ1-2 14 TRBV9 . .
CASSPPGGQNSPLHF TGTGCCAGCAGCCCACCCGGGGGGCAAAATTCACCCCTCCACTTT TRBJ1-6 15 TRBV9 . once
CATDPGGNIQYF TGTGCCACAGACCCTGGTGGGAACATTCAGTACTTC TRBJ2-4 12 TRBV6-5 . .
CASSESSLRAQGSYEQYF TGCGCCAGCAGTGAGTCTTCCTTGCGGGCACAGGGGTCCTACGAGCAGTACTTC TRBJ2-7 18 TRBV10-2 TRBD1 .
CASSQTDRGGYTF TGCGCCAGCAGCCAAACAGACAGGGGTGGCTACACCTTC TRBJ1-2 13 TRBV4-1 TRBD1 .
CASSFGGEETQYF TGCGCCAGCAGCTTTGGGGGGGAGGAGACCCAGTACTTC TRBJ2-5 13 TRBV5-1 TRBD2 .
CASSLERGQGFYEQYF TGTGCCAGCAGCTTGGAACGGGGACAGGGCTTCTACGAGCAGTACTTC TRBJ2-7 16 TRBV5-7 TRBD1 .
CASSLGQGRPDTQYF TGTGCCAGCAGCCTCGGACAGGGGCGCCCAGATACGCAGTATTTT TRBJ2-3 15 TRBV7-9 TRBD1 .
CATSDSGGPNTEAFF TGTGCCACCAGTGATTCGGGAGGGCCGAACACTGAAGCTTTCTTT TRBJ1-1 15 TRBV24-1 . .
CASSQTSGRGDEQFF TGTGCCAGCAGCCAGACTAGCGGGAGGGGCGATGAGCAGTTCTTC TRBJ2-1 15 TRBV5-4 TRBD2 .
CASSFRVGATEAFF TGTGCCAGCAGCTTTAGAGTGGGCGCGACTGAAGCTTTCTTT TRBJ1-1 14 TRBV13 . .
CASFRDRGRRSLHF TGTGCCAGCTTCCGGGACAGGGGGCGGAGGTCCCTCCACTTT TRBJ1-6 14 TRBV5-6 TRBD1 .
CASSEVQEHSYEQYF TGTGCCAGCAGTGAAGTACAGGAACACTCCTACGAGCAGTACTTC TRBJ2-7 15 TRBV6-1 . .
CASSGLQETQYF TGTGCCAGCAGTGGCCTCCAAGAGACCCAGTACTTC TRBJ2-5 12 TRBV2 . .
CASIADTSTDTQYF TGTGCCAGCATTGCGGACACCAGCACAGATACGCAGTATTTT TRBJ2-3 14 TRBV2 . .
CSVETPGAYEQYF TGCAGCGTTGAAACCCCAGGGGCCTACGAGCAGTACTTC TRBJ2-7 13 TRBV29-1 . .
CARSLNNLPCLNTEAFF TGTGCCAGAAGCTTAAACAATCTTCCATGCTTGAACACTGAAGCTTTCTTT TRBJ1-1 17 TRBV5-3 . .
CASRELGTEAFF TGTGCCAGCAGGGAACTGGGTACTGAAGCTTTCTTT TRBJ1-1 12 TRBV9 . .
CASSYSSRGPYGYTF TGTGCCAGCAGTTACTCATCTAGGGGGCCCTATGGCTACACCTTC TRBJ1-2 15 TRBV6-5 TRBD1 .
CASSTRTVESNYGYTF TGTGCCAGCAGTACGAGGACAGTGGAGTCTAACTATGGCTACACCTTC TRBJ1-2 16 TRBV2 . .